This TCR beta chain was observed in a study of blood T cell repertoires in COVID-19. Across the study: Acute-phase and convalescent COVID-19 samples originated in the United States, Italy and Spain. In each case, the material was cDNA or gDNA derived from T cells, B-cell-depleted T cells, or PBMCs.

This CDR3 is 13 amino acids long. The J segment lost 3 bases and the V segment lost 8 bases, leaving 7 bases of the junction unmatched. Germline CDR1 reads LGHDT; CDR2 reads YNNKEL (reference sequence). Assay used: immunoSEQ multiplex PCR; TCRdb lists only in-frame clones, some missing. Among approximately 150,000 clones listed, around 80% were seen once. The material sequenced was peripheral blood. This chain links TRBV3-1 (or the pseudogene TRBV3-2) with TRBJ2-7; 7 bases line up with TRBD1. The receptor's source is a man in his fifties or sixties with active or convalescent COVID-19. The CDR3 loop reads CASSSGGSYEQYF. The CDR3 DNA is TGTGCCAGCTCATCAGGGGGTAGCTACGAGCAGTACTTC.